This TCR beta chain is from a study of cytomegalovirus exposure and HLA in healthy donors. Study observations and caveats: Previous analysis showed most TCR beta V segments were productive about 87% or about 30% of the time. Clonal expansion, a later analysis showed, was greater in HLA-associated TCR beta chains than in equally common others.

The CDR3 runs to 15 residues. In germline, CDR1 is MNHEY, CDR2 SMNVEV (reference sequence). The V end lost 3 bases, the J end lost 0 bases, and 9 bases lay between the germline ends. In the PCR, 60 Vbeta and 13 Jbeta primers were used. The table came from immunoSEQ multiplex PCR; TCRdb's copy has only in-frame clones and leaves some out. The sample has 100,000 to 120,000 clones, roughly 70% seen once. Comments on this clone: Its antigen is not identified.

The receptor was isolated from a man aged 35 to 55 in good health and CMV-seronegative. The V gene is TRBV27, the J gene TRBJ2-1; D is perhaps TRBD1 (6 bases). Sample: PBMCs. The CDR3 nucleotides are TGTGCCAGCAGTTTCGGACAGCCCTCCTACAATGAGCAGTTCTTC. Encoded protein: CASSFGQPSYNEQFF.